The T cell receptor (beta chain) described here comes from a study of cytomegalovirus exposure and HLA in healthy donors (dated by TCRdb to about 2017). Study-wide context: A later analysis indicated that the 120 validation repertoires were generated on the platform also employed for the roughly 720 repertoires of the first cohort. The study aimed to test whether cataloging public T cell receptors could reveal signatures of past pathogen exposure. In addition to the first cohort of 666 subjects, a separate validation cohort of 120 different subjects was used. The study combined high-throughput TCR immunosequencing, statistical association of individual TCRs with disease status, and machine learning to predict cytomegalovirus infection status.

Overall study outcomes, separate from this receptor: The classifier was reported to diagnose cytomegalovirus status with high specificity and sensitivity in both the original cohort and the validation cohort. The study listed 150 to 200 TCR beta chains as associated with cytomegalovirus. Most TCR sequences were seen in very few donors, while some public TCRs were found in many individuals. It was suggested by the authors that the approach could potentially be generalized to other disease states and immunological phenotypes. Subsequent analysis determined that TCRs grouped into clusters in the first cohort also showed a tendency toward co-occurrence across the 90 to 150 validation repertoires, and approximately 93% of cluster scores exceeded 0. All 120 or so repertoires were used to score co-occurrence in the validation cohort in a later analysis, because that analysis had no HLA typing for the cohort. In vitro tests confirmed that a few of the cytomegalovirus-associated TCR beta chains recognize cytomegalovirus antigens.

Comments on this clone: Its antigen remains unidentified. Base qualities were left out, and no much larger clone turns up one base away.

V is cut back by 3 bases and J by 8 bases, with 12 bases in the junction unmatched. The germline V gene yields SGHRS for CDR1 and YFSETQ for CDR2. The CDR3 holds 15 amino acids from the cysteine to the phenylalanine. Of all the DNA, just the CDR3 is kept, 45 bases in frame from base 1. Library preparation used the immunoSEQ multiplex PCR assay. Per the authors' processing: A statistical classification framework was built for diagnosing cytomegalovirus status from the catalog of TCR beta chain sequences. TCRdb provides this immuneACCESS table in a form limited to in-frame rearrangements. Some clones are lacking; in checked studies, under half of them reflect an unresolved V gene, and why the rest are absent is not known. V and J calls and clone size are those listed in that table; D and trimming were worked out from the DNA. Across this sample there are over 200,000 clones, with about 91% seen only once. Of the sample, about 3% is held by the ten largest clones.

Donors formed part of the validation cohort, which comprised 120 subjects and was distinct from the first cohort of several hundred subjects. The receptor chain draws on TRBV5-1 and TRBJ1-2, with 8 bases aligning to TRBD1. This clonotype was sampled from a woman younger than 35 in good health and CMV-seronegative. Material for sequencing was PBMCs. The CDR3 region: CASSWSSGGAGGYTF. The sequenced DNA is TGCGCCAGCAGCTGGAGCTCAGGGGGCGCCGGGGGCTACACCTTC.